This TCR beta chain was profiled in a study of T cell responses to AZD1222 COVID-19 vaccine. Broader study findings: At baseline, seropositivity was found in only 5 to 7 AZD1222 recipients. The sample set comprised mostly white British donors with more females, and clonal diversity was possibly underestimated. When two AZD1222 doses had been given, Spike-specific TCR breadth and depth rose.

Only in-frame clones appear in the TCRdb table, and some are missing; sequencing was by immunoSEQ multiplex PCR. The sample holds 110,000 or so clones, roughly 86% seen once. Pooling of second doses given at about 4 or about 12 weeks was done. Remarks on this clone: What it binds is not known.

CDR3 length equals 13 residues. The junction had 4 bases not matched to a gene; V was cut back by 3 bases and J by 5 bases. Germline CDR1 reads KGHSH; CDR2 reads LQKENI. The J gene is TRBJ2-7, the V gene TRBV18; 7 positions agree with TRBD1. The TCR sequence derives from an adult who received the AZD1222 COVID-19 vaccine. This specimen consisted of peripheral blood, obtained 28 days after the second AZD1222 dose. The CDR3 nucleotides read TGTGCCAGCTCACCCGACAGGGACCACGAGCAGTACTTC. Amino acid sequence: CASSPDRDHEQYF.